This T cell receptor beta chain was profiled in a study of blood T cells in healthy people across ages (dated by TCRdb to between 2014 and 2017). About the full investigation: Template switching captured roughly one uniquely barcoded TCR beta cDNA molecule per two T cells in model experiments. To track age-related changes in TCR beta repertoire diversity, the study relied on deep sequencing normalized with unique cDNA molecular identifiers. Four age groups were formed from the donors: young (average about 15 years), middle-aged (approximately 40), aged (62) and long-lived (more than 75). To avoid experimental bias, donors of different ages were randomly spread across the sequencing lanes. The study analyzed two additional independent replicas of 1 million unique cDNA reads from the same blood draw for two donors, one aged 18 to 30 and one aged 80 or older.

The CDR3, cysteine through phenylalanine, is 16 amino acids long. Just the 48-base CDR3 DNA is kept, in frame starting at base 1. V is clipped by 0 bases and J by 4 bases, and the sequence between their germline boundaries is 15 bases long. Library preparation used 5' RACE. The instrument given in TCRdb is Illumina HiSeq 2500. A second PCR of roughly 7 to 11 cycles was performed with a sample-barcoded 5' primer and a J-beta primer mix. A template-switch 5' adaptor carrying 12 random nucleotides introduced a unique molecular identifier onto each TCR beta cDNA molecule. Each sample yielded at least 3 million CDR3-containing paired-end reads. The Mint cDNA synthesis kit, primed by a TRBC-specific oligonucleotide, was used to synthesize first-strand cDNA from all RNA. Following uracil-DNA glycosylase treatment, all cDNA underwent a first 18-cycle PCR with the universal primers M1SS and BC2_uni_R. As for how the authors treated the data: For normalization, 1 million high-quality reads were randomly selected from each sample, with every read carrying a distinct molecular identifier. Reads with shared molecular identifiers were discarded instead of being binned into consensus sequences. CDR3 identification, clonotype clustering and error correction used MiTCR with a Q25 quality threshold and the strictest error-elimination algorithm. A nonparametric unseen species model with Euler transformation was used to estimate lower-bound total TCR beta diversity. TCRdb reprocessed the public reads (quality trimming at Q25 with fastp, clone calling with MiXCR) and kept in-frame beta chains. Rows merge per CDR3 protein into single entries with the most common DNA and genes. What appears here as the V and J calls and clone size reflects TCRdb's work, not the paper's. For this sample there are 730,000 or so distinct CDR3 sequences; roughly 41% appear just once. Around a fifth of the sample goes to the ten largest clones.

Broad study findings and their caveats: Compared with the aged group, the long-lived group had more naive CD4+ T cells, fewer expanded clones and increased TCR diversity, a pattern suggesting age selection. The CMV infection status of donors was not known, potentially confounding age-related changes in expanded clonotypes. Since profiling was done on bulk unsorted PBMCs, naive and antigen-experienced compartments could not be conclusively compared. Estimates of total diversity based on one million sequenced T cells were considered lower bounds and underestimates. Observed TCR beta diversity correlated strongly with the percentage of naive T cells measured by flow cytometry. Observed TCR beta diversity per million T cells fell roughly linearly with age, and a significant reduction was already apparent by age roughly 40.

As concerns this clonotype: This clone's antigen is unknown. Base quality data are lacking; no much larger clone is found one base away.

The donors were around 39 Caucasian individuals from Russia, aged about 6 to 100 years, who were systemically healthy. Each donor gave ten milliliters of peripheral blood, collected into EDTA-treated Vacutainer tubes. Ficoll-Paque density-gradient centrifugation was used to isolate PBMCs, with at least 7 million per sample. Trizol reagent was used to extract total RNA from PBMCs, with at least 5.5 micrograms per sample. Naive CD45RAhigh/CD27high T cell percentages were measured by flow cytometry on a PBMC aliquot from every donor. The receptor was derived from an older woman in good health. The chain employs TRBV12-3 or TRBV12-4 and TRBJ1-2; the D gene identity is not certain. Sequencing was carried out using blood. The nucleotide sequence reads TGTGCCAGCAGTTTAGCGCGCCCCCGGGATAGCTATGGCTACACCTTC. It specifies CASSLARPRDSYGYTF.